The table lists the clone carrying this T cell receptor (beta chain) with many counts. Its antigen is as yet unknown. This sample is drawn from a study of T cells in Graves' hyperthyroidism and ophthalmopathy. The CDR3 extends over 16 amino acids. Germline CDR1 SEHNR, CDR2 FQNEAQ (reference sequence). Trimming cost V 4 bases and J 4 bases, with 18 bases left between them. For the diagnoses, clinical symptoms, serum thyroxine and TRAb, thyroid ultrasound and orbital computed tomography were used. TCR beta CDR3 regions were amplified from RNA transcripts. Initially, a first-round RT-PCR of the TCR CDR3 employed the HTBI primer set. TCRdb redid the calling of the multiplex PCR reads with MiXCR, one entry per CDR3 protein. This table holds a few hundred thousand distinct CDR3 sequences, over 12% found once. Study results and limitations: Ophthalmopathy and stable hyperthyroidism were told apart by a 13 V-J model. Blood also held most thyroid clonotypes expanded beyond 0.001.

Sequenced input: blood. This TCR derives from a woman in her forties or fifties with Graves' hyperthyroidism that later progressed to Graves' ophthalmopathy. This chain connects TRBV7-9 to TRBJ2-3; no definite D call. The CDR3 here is CASSSRNRAVADTQYF. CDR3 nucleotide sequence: TGTGCCAGCAGCTCCCGAAACAGAGCCGTAGCAGATACGCAGTATTTT. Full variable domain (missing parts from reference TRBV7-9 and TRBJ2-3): DTGVSQNPRHKITKRGQNVTFRCDPISEHNRLYWYRQTLGQGPEFLTYFQNEAQLEKSRLLSDRFSAERPKGSFSTLEIQRTEQGDSAMYLCASSSRNRAVADTQYFGPGTRLTVL.